This T cell receptor (beta chain) was retrieved from a study of shared clonotypes between healthy human individuals. Overall study results and limits: The four-donor shared clonotypes exceeded non-shared clonotypes in generation probability, with non-shared ones scoring lower. Of the naive CD4 clonotypes, around 4.9% were shared across a handful of donors.

Comments on this clone: Its antigen is not identified.

Using immunoSEQ multiplex PCR, the repertoire was profiled, and TCRdb retains in-frame clones only, with some absent. This sample has about 2.4 million clones; just over 90% occur once, and the top ten carry around 0.14%. Nashville, Tennessee was home to all donors, each a Caucasian adult. The source material was naive CD4+ T cells sorted from blood. Subset here: CD45RA+ positively selected. This receptor was identified in a man aged 18 to 35 in good health.

For the CDR3, the DNA is TGCGCCAGCAGCCAAGTCGGGACAGCTAGCTCCTACGAGCAGTACTTC. It yields the protein CASSQVGTASSYEQYF. The chain has TRBV4-1 and TRBJ2-7; 7 bases align to TRBD1. The J segment lost 0 bases and the V segment lost 1 base, leaving 6 bases of the junction unmatched. The CDR3 runs to 16 residues. The germline CDR1 and CDR2 sequences are MGHRA and YSYEKL.